This TCR beta chain emerged from a study of Ad26.COV2.S vaccination and SARS-CoV-2 variants. The treatment: about 20 received Ad26.COV2.S at low or high dose, single or two shots; roughly five received placebo; per-sample allocation not given. Collection of the samples took place on day 63 after the first injection of vaccine or placebo. TCRdb's table, derived via immunoSEQ multiplex PCR, lists solely in-frame clones and lacks some. Of hundreds of thousands of clones detected, 89% appear once; the ten largest clones hold around 1.4%. Comments on this clone: Its antigen is not identified.

Study findings and constraints: Measurements of TCR breadth and depth may have given underestimates of the total T cell responses.

CDR1 is LGHNT, CDR2 FRNRAP, per germline. With 6 bases removed from V and 6 bases from J, the gap between germline ends came to 20 bases. The CDR3 is made up of 16 amino acids. Sequenced here: peripheral blood, sampled in a trial of Ad26.COV2.S vaccine versus placebo. The V and J genes are TRBV12-5 and TRBJ1-4; maybe TRBD1 (6 bases). This receptor was obtained from a person between 18 and 60 years old who received the Ad26.COV2.S COVID-19 vaccine or a placebo. CDR3 amino acids: CASGSLLGQGDEKLFF. In DNA form, the CDR3 reads TGTGCTAGTGGCTCCCTGCTGGGACAAGGGGATGAAAAACTGTTTTTT.